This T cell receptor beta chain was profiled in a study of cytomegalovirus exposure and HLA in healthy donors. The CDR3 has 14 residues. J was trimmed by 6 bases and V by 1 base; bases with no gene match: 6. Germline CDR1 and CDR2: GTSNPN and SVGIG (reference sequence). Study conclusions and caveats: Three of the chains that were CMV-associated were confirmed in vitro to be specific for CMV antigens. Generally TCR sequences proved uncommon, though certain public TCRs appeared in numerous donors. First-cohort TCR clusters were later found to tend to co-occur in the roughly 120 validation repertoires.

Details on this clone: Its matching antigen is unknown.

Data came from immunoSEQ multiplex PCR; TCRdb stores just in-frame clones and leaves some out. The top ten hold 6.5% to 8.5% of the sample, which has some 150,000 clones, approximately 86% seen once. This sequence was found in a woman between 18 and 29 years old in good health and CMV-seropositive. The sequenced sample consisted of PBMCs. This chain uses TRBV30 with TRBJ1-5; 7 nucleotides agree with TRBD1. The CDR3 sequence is CAWSADTGAQPQHF. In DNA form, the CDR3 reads TGTGCCTGGAGTGCCGATACAGGGGCTCAGCCCCAGCATTTT.